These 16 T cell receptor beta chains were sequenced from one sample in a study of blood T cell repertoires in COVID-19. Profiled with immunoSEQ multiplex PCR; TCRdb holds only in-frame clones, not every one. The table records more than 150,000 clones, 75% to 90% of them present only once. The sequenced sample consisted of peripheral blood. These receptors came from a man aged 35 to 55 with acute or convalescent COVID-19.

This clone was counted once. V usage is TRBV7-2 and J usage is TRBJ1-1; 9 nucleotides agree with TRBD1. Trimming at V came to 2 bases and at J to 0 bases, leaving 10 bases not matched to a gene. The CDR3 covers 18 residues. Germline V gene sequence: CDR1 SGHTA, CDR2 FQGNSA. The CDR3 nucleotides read TGTGCCAGCAGCTTATACGGTGGGACAGGGCTCCTGAACACTGAAGCTTTCTTT. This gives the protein CASSLYGGTGLLNTEAFF.

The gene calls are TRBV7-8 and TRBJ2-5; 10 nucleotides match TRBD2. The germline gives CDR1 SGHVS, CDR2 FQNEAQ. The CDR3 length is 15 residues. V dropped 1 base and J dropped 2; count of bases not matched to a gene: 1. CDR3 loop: CASSLEAGGQETQYF. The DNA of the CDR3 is TGTGCCAGCAGCTTAGAAGCGGGGGGGCAAGAGACCCAGTACTTC.

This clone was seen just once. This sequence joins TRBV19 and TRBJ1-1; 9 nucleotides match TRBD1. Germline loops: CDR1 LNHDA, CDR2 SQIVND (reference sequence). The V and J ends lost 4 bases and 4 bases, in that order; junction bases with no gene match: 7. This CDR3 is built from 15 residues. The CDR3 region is CASSSRGQGFTEAFF. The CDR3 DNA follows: TGTGCCAGTAGTAGCCGGGGACAGGGATTCACTGAAGCTTTCTTT. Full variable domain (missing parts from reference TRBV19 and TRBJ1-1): DGGITQSPKYLFRKEGQNVTLSCEQNLNHDAMYWYRQDPGQGLRLIYYSQIVNDFQKGDIAEGYSVSREKKESFPLTVTSAQKNPTAFYLCASSSRGQGFTEAFFGQGTRLTVV.

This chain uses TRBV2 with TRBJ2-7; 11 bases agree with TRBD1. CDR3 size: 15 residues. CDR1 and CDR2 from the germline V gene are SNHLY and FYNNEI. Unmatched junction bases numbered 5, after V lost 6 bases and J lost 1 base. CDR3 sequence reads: CASRGTGGISYEQYF. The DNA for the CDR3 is TGTGCCAGCAGGGGGACAGGGGGAATATCCTACGAGCAGTACTTC.

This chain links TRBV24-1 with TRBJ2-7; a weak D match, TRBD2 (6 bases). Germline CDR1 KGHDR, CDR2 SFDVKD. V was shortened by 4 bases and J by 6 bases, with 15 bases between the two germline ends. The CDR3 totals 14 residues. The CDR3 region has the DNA TGTGCCACCAGTGACTCGAGCCGGGGGAGCGAGCAGTACTTC. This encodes CATSDSSRGSEQYF.

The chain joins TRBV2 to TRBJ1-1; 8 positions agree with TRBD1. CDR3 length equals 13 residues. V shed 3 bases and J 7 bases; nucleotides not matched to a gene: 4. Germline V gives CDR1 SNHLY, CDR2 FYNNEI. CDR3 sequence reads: CASSEGQASEAFF. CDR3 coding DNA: TGTGCCAGCAGTGAGGGACAGGCTAGTGAAGCTTTCTTT.

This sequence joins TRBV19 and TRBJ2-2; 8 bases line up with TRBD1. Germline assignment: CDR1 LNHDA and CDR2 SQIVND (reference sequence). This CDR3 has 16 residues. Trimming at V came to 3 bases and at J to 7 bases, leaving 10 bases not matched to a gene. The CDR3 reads CASSMRRDRRDGELFF. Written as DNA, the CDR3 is TGTGCCAGTAGTATGCGCCGGGACAGGCGGGACGGGGAGCTGTTTTTT.

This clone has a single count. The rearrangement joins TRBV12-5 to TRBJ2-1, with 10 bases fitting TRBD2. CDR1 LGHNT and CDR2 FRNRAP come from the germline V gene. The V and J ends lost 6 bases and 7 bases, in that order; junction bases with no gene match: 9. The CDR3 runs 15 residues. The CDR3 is CASGLSGGVFNEQFF. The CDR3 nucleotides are TGTGCTAGTGGCTTAAGCGGGGGGGTCTTTAATGAGCAGTTCTTC.

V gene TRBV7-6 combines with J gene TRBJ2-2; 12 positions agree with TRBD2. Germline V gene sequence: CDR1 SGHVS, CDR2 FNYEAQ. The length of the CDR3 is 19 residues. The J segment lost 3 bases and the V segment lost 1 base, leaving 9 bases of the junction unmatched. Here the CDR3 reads CASSLVASGGAFHTGELFF. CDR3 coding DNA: TGTGCCAGCAGCTTAGTGGCTAGCGGGGGGGCATTCCACACCGGGGAGCTGTTTTTT.

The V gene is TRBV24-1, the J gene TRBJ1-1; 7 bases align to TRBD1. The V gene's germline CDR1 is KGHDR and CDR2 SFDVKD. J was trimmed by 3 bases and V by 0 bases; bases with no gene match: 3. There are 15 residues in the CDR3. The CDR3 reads CATSDLGQGDTEAFF. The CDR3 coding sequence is TGTGCCACCAGTGATTTGGGTCAGGGGGACACTGAAGCTTTCTTT.

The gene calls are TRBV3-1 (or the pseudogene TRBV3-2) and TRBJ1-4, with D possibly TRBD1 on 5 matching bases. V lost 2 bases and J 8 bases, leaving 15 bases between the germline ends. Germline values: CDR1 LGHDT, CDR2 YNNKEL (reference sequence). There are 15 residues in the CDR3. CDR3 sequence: CASSQWTSRYEKLFF. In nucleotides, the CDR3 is TGTGCCAGCAGCCAATGGACATCCCGGTACGAAAAACTGTTTTTT.

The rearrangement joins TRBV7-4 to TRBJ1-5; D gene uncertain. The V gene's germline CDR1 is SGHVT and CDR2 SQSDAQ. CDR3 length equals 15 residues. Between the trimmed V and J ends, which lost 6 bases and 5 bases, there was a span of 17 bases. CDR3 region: CASRQISVFDQPQHF. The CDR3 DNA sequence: TGTGCCAGCAGACAGATATCGGTGTTCGATCAGCCCCAGCATTTT. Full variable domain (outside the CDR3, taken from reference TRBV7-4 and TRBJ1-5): GAGVSQSPRYKVAKRGRDVALRCDSISGHVTLYWYRQTLGQGSEVLTYSQSDAQRDKSGRPSGRFSAERPERSVSTLKIQRTEQGDSAVYLCASRQISVFDQPQHFGDGTRLSIL.

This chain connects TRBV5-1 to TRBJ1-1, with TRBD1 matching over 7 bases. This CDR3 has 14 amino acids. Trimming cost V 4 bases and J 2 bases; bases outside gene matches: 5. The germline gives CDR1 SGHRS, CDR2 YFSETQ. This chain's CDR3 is CASSQGQTNTEAFF. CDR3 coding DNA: TGCGCCAGCAGCCAGGGACAGACCAACACTGAAGCTTTCTTT.

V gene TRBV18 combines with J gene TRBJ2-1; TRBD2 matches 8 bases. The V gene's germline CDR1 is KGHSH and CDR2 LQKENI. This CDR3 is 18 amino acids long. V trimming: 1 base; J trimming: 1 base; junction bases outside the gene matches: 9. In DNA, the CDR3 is TGTGCCAGCTCACCACGTTCCTCACTAGCGGCATCCTACAATGAGCAGTTCTTC. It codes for CASSPRSSLAASYNEQFF.

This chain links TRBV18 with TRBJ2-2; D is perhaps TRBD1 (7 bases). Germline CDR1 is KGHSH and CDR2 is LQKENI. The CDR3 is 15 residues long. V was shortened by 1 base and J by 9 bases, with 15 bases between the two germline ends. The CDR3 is CASSPLPGGGRELFF. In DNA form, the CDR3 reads TGTGCCAGCTCACCACTCCCAGGGGGAGGACGGGAGCTGTTTTTT.

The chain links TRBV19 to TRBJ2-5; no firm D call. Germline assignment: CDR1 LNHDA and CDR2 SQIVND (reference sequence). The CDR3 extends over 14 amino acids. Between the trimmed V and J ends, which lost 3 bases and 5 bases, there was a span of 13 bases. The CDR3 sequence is CASSMGPGKETQYF. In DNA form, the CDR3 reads TGTGCCAGTAGTATGGGTCCGGGTAAGGAGACCCAGTACTTC.